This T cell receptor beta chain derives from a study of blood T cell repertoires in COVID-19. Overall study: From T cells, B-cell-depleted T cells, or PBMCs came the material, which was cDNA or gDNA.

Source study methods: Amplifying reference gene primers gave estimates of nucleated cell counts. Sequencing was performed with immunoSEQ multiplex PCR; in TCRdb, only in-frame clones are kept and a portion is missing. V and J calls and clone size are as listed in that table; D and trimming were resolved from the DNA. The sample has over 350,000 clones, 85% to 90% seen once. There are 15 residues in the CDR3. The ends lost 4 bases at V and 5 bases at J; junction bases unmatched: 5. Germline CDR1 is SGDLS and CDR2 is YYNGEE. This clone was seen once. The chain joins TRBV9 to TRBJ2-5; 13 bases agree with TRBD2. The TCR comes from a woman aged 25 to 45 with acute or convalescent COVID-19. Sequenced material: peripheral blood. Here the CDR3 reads CASSFGLAGDETQYF. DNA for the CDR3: TGTGCCAGCAGCTTTGGACTAGCGGGGGACGAGACCCAGTACTTC.